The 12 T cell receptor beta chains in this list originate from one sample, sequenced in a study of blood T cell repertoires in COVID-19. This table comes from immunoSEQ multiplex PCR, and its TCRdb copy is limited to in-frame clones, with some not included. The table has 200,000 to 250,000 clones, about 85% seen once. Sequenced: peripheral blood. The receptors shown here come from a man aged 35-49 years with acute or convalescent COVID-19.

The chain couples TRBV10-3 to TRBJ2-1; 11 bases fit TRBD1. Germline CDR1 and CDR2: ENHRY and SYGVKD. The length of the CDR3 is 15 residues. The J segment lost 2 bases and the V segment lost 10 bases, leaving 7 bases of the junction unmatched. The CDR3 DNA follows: TGTGCCACAACGAGGGACAGGGGGGCCTACAATGAGCAGTTCTTC. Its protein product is CATTRDRGAYNEQFF.

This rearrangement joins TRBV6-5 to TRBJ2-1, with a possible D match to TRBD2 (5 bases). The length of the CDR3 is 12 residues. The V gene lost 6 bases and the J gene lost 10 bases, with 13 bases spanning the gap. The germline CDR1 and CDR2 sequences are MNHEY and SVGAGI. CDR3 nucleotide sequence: TGTGCCAGCAGCGTTTGGGAGAGGGAGCAGTTCTTC. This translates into CASSVWEREQFF.

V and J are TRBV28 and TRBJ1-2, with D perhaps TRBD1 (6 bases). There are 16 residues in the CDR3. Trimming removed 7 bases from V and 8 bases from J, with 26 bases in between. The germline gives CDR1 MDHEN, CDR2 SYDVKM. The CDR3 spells CASKFPGSGRGGGYTF. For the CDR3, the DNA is TGTGCCAGCAAGTTCCCAGGGTCCGGAAGGGGGGGCGGCTACACCTTC.

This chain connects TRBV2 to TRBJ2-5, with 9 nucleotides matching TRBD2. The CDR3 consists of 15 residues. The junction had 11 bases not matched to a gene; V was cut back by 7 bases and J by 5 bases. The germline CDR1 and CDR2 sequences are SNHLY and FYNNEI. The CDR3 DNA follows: TGTGCCAGCAAACGTGGAGGGACTAGCACGGAGACCCAGTACTTC. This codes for CASKRGGTSTETQYF.

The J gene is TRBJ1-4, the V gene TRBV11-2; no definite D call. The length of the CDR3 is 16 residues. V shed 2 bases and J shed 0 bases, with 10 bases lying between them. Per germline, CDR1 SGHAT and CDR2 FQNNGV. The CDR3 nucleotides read TGTGCCAGCAGCTTATTTGCAGATTCAACTAATGAAAAACTGTTTTTT. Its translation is CASSLFADSTNEKLFF.

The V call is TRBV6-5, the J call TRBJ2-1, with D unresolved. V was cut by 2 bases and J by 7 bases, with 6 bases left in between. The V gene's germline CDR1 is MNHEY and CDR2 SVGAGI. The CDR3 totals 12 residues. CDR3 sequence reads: CASSYGANEQFF. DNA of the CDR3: TGTGCCAGCAGTTACGGAGCGAATGAGCAGTTCTTC.

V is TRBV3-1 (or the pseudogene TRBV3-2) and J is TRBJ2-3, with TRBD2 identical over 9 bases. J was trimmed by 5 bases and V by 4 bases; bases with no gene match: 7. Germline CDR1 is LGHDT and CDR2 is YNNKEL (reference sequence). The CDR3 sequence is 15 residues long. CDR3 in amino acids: CASSPGVAGEDTQYF. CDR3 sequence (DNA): TGTGCCAGCAGCCCTGGGGTAGCGGGGGAAGATACGCAGTATTTT.

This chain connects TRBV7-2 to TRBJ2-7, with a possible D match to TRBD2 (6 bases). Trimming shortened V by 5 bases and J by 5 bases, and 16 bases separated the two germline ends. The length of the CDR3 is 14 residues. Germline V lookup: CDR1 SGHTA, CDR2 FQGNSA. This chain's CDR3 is CASSSGLSRDEQYF. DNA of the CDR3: TGTGCCAGCAGCAGCGGGTTGTCTAGAGACGAGCAGTACTTC.

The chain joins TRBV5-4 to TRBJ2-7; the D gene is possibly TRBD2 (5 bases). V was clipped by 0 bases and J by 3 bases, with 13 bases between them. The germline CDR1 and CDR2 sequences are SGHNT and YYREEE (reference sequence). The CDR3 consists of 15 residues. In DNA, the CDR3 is TGTGCCAGCAGCTTGGCCGGGGAAGGGTACTACGAGCAGTACTTC. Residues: CASSLAGEGYYEQYF. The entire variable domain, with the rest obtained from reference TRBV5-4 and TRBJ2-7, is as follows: ETGVTQSPTHLIKTRGQQVTLRCSSQSGHNTVSWYQQALGQGPQFIFQYYREEENGRGNFPPRFSGLQFPNYSSELNVNALELDDSALYLCASSLAGEGYYEQYFGPGTRLTVT.

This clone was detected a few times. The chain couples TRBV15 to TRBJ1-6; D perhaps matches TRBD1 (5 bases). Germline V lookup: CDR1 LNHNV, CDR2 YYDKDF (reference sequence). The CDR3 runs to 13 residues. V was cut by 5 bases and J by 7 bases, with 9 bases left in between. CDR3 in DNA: TGTGCCACCAGCCGGGGGATAAATTCACCCCTCCACTTT. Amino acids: CATSRGINSPLHF.

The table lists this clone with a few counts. The CDR3 region is CASRRETGWYEQYF. In DNA form, the CDR3 reads TGTGCCAGTCGAAGGGAAACAGGGTGGTACGAGCAGTACTTC. The V and J genes are TRBV28 and TRBJ2-7; D is possibly TRBD1 (6 bases). The CDR3 consists of 14 residues. V was shortened by 9 bases and J by 4 bases, with 19 bases between the two germline ends. Germline lookup yields CDR1 MDHEN and CDR2 SYDVKM.

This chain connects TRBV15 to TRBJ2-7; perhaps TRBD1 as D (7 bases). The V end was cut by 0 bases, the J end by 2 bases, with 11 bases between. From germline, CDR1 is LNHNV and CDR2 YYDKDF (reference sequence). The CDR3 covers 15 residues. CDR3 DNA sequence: TGTGCCACCAGCAGAGAGGCGGGACAGCCCTACGAGCAGTACTTC. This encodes CATSREAGQPYEQYF.